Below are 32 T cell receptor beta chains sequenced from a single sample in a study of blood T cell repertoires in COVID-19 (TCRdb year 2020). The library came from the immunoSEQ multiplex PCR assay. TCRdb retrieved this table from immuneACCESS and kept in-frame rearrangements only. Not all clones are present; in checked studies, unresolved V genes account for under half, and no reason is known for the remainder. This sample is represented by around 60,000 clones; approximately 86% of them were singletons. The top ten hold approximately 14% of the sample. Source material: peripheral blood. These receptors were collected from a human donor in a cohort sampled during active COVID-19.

CDR3 coding DNA: TGTGCCAGCAGTACCCTTTCTACCAACACCGGGGAGCTGTTTTTT. Amino acids: CASSTLSTNTGELFF. V gene TRBV28 combines with J gene TRBJ2-2, with D unresolved. V lost 5 bases and J lost 2, with 12 bases in between. Germline assignment: CDR1 MDHEN and CDR2 SYDVKM. The CDR3 sequence is 15 residues long.

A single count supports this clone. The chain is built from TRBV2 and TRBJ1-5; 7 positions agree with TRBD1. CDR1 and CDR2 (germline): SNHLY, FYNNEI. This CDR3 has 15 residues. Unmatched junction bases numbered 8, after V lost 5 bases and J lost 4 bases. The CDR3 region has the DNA TGTGCCAGCAGTCTCACGGGACAGCCTAATCAGCCCCAGCATTTT. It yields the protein CASSLTGQPNQPQHF. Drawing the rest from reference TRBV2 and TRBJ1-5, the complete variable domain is EPEVTQTPSHQVTQMGQEVILRCVPISNHLYFYWYRQILGQKVEFLVSFYNNEISEKSEIFDDQFSVERPDGSNFTLKIRSTKLEDSAMYFCASSLTGQPNQPQHFGDGTRLSIL.

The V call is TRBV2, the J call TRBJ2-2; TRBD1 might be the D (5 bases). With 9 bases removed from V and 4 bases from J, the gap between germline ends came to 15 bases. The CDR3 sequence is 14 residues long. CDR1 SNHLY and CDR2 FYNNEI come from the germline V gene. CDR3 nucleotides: TGTGCCAGTGTATTGTCAGGGTTCACCGGGGAGCTGTTTTTT. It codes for CASVLSGFTGELFF.

The CDR3 region has the DNA TGTGTCAGAAGCATAAACCCGCGCTGTGGTGGGACAGGGGATGAAAAACTGTTTTTT. Translation gives CVRSINPRCGGTGDEKLFF. This chain joins TRBV7-5 and TRBJ1-4; the table's TRBD1 call for D was not verified on the DNA. TRBV7-5 is deemed a pseudogene. The CDR3 loop spans 19 amino acids.

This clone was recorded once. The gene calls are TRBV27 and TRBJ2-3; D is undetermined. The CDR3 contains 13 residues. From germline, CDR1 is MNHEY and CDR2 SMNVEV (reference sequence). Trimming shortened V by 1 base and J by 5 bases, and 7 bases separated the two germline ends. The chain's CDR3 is CASSLWSGDTQYF. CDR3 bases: TGTGCCAGCAGTTTATGGTCCGGAGATACGCAGTATTTT.

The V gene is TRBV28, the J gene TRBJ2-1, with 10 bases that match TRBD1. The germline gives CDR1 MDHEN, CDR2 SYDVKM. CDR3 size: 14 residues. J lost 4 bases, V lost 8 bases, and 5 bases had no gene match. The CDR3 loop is CASGSGQGYNEQFF. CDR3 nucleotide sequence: TGTGCCAGCGGGTCGGGACAGGGGTACAATGAGCAGTTCTTC.

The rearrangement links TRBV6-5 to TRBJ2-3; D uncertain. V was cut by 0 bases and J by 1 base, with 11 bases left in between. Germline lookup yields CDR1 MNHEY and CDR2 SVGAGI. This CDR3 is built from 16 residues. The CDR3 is CASSYSASFGTDTQYF. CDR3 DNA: TGTGCCAGCAGTTACTCGGCTTCCTTTGGCACAGATACGCAGTATTTT.

The CDR3 sequence: CASSSGSGGNYEQYF. The CDR3 nucleotides are TGTGCCAGCAGTTCTGGGTCGGGCGGGAACTACGAGCAGTACTTC. The rearrangement links TRBV28 to TRBJ2-7, with D possibly matching TRBD2 (6 bases). Per the germline V gene, CDR1 is MDHEN and CDR2 is SYDVKM. The length of the CDR3 is 15 residues. Trimming pared 4 bases from V and 3 bases from J, leaving 16 bases between. Looking up the rest from reference TRBV28 and TRBJ2-7 gives the full variable domain: DVKVTQSSRYLVKRTGEKVFLECVQDMDHENMFWYRQDPGLGLRLIYFSYDVKMKEKGDIPEGYSVSREKKERFSLILESASTNQTSMYLCASSSGSGGNYEQYFGPGTRLTVT.

The CDR3 here is CASSLSQRTRETQYF. In nucleotides, the CDR3 is TGTGCCAGCAGCTTAAGTCAGCGAACCCGTGAGACCCAGTACTTC. The chain employs TRBV7-2 and TRBJ2-5; no definite D call. Trimming took 2 bases from V and 5 from J, leaving 15 bases between them. The CDR3 has 15 residues. Germline V gene sequence: CDR1 SGHTA, CDR2 FQGNSA.

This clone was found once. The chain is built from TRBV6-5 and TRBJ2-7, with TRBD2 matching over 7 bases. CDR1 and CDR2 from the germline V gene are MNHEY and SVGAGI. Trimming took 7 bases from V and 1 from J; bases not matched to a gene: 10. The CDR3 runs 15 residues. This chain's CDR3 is CASMQRRGISYEQYF. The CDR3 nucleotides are TGTGCCAGCATGCAGAGGCGGGGGATTTCCTACGAGCAGTACTTC.

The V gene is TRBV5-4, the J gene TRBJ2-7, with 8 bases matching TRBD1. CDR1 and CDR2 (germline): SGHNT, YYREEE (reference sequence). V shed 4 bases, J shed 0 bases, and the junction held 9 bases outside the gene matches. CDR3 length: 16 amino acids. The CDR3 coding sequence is TGTGCCAGCAGCGAACCTGACAGGGGACTCTCCTACGAGCAGTACTTC. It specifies CASSEPDRGLSYEQYF.

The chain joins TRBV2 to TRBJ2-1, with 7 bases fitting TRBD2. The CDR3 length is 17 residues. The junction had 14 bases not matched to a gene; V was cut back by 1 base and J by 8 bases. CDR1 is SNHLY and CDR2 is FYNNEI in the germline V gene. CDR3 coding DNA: TGTGCCAGCAGTGAAGGCTCGGCCCTGCAAAGCGGGGATGAGCAGTTCTTC. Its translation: CASSEGSALQSGDEQFF.

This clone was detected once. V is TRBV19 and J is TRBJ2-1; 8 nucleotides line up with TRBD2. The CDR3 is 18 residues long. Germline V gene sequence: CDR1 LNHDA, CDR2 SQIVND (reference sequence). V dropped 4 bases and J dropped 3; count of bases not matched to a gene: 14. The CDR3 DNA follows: TGTGCCAGTAGTACGCAGGTACGACTAGCGTTATTCTACAATGAGCAGTTCTTC. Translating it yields CASSTQVRLALFYNEQFF.

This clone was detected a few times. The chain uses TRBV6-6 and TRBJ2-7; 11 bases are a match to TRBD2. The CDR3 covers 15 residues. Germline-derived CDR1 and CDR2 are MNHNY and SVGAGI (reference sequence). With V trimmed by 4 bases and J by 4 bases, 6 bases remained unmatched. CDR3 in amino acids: CASSFTSGSIYEQYF. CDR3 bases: TGTGCCAGCAGTTTTACTAGCGGGAGTATTTACGAGCAGTACTTC.

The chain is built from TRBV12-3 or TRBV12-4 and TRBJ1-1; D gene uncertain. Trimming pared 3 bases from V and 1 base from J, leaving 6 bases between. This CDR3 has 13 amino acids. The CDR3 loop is CASSLGGNTEAFF. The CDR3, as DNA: TGTGCCAGCAGTTTGGGAGGGAACACTGAAGCTTTCTTT.

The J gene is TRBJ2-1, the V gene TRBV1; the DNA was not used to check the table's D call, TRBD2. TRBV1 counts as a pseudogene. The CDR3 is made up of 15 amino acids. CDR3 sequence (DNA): TGCACCAGCAGCCAAGATCGGACTAGCGGAAATGAGCAGTTCTTC. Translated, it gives CTSSQDRTSGNEQFF.

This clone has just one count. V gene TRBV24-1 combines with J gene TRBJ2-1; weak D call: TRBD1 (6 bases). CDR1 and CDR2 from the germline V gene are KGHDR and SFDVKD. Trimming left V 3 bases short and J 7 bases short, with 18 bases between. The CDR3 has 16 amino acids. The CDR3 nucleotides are TGTGCCACCAGTGATGAGGGACAAAACCCCATGAATGAGCAGTTCTTC. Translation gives CATSDEGQNPMNEQFF.

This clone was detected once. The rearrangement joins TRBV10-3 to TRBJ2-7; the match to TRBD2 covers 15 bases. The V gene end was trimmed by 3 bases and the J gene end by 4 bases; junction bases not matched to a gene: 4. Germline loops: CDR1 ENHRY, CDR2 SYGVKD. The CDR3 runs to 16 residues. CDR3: CAISDPGLAGGYEQYF. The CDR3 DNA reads TGTGCCATCAGTGACCCGGGACTAGCGGGAGGATACGAGCAGTACTTC.

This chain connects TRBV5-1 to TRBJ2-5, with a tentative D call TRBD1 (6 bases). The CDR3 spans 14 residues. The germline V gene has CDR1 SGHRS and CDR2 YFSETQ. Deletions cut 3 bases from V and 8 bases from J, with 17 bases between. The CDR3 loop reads CASSSQGPYSTQYF. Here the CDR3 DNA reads TGCGCCAGCAGCTCACAGGGTCCGTACTCAACCCAGTACTTC. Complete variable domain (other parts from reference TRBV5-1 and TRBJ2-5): KAGVTQTPRYLIKTRGQQVTLSCSPISGHRSVSWYQQTPGQGLQFLFEYFSETQRNKGNFPGRFSGRQFSNSRSEMNVSTLELGDSALYLCASSSQGPYSTQYFGPGTRLLVL.

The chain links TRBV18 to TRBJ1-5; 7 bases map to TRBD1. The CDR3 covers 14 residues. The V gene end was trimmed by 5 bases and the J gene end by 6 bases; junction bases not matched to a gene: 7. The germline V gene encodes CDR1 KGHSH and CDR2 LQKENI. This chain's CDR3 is CASSETGSGQPQHF. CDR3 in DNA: TGTGCCAGCTCAGAGACAGGGTCCGGTCAGCCCCAGCATTTT.

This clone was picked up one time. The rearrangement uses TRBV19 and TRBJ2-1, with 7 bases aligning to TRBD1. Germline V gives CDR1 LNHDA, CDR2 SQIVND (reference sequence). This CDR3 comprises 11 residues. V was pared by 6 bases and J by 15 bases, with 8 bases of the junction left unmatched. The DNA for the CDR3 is TGTGCCAGTAGCAGAGGGGGCGCGCCGTTCTTC. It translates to CASSRGGAPFF.

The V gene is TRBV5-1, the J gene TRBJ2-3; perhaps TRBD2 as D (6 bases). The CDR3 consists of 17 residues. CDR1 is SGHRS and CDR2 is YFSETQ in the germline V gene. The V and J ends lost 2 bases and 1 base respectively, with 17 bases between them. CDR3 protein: CASSFPDGGPRTDTQYF. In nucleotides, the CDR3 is TGCGCCAGCAGCTTTCCCGACGGGGGACCTCGCACAGATACGCAGTATTTT.

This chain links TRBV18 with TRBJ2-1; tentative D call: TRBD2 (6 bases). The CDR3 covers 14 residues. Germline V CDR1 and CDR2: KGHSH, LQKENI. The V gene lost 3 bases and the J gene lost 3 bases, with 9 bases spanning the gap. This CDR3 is CASSPGGRYNEQFF. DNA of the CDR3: TGTGCCAGCTCACCGGGGGGACGCTACAATGAGCAGTTCTTC. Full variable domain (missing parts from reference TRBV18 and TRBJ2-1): NAGVMQNPRHLVRRRGQEARLRCSPMKGHSHVYWYRQLPEEGLKFMVYLQKENIIDESGMPKERFSAEFPKEGPSILRIQQVVRGDSAAYFCASSPGGRYNEQFFGPGTRLTVL.

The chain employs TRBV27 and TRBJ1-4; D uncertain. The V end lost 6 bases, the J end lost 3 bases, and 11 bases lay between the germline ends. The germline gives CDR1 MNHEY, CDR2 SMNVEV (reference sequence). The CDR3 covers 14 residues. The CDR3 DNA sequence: TGTGCCAGCAGCGAGATCGGGGCTAATGAAAAACTGTTTTTT. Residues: CASSEIGANEKLFF.

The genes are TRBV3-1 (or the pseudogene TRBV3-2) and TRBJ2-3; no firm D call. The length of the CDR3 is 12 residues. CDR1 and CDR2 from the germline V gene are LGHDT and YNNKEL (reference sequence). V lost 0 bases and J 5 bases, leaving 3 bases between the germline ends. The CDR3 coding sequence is TGTGCCAGCAGCCAAGATCGAGATACGCAGTATTTT. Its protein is CASSQDRDTQYF.

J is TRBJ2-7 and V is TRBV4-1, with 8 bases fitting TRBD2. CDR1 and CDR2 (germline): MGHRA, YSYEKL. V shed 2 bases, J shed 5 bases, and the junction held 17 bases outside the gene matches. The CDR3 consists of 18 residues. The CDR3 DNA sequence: TGCGCCAGCAGCCAAAGGGTAGCGGGACGCCTACTAGGGGACGAGCAGTACTTC. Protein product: CASSQRVAGRLLGDEQYF.

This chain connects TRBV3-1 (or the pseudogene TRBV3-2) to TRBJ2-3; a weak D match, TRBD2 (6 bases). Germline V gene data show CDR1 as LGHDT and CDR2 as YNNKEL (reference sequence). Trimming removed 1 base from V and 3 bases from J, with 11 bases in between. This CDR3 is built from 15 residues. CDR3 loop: CASSQGGVWTDTQYF. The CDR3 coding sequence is TGTGCCAGCAGCCAAGGGGGGGTATGGACAGATACGCAGTATTTT.

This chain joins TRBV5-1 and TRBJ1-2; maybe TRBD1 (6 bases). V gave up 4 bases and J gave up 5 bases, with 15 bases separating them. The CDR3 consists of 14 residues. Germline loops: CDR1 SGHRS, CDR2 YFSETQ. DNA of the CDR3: TGCGCCAGCAGCGTGGGGGGCGTCATATATGGCTACACCTTC. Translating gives CASSVGGVIYGYTF.

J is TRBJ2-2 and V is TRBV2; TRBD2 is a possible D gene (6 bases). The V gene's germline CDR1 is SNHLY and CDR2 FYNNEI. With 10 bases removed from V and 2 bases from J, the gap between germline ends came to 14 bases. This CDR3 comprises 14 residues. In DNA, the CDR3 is TGTGCCACCCGGGGACTTCTCAACACCGGGGAGCTGTTTTTT. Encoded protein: CATRGLLNTGELFF.

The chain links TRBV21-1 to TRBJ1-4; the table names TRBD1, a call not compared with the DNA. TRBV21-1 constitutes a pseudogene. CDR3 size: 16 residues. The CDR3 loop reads CASSKVPQGPNEKLFF. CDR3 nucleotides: TGTGCCAGCAGCAAAGTACCACAGGGACCTAATGAAAAACTGTTTTTT.

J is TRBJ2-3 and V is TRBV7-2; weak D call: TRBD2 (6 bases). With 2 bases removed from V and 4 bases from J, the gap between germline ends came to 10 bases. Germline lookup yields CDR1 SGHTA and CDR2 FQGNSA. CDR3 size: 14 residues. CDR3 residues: CASSLNAGPDTQYF. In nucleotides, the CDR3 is TGTGCCAGCAGCTTAAATGCGGGGCCAGATACGCAGTATTTT.

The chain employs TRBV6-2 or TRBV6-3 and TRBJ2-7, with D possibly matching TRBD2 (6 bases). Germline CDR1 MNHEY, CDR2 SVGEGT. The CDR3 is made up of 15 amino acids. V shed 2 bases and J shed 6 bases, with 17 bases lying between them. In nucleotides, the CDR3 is TGTGCCAGCAGTTACGCTGCGGGGTTATGGAGCGAGCAGTACTTC. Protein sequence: CASSYAAGLWSEQYF.